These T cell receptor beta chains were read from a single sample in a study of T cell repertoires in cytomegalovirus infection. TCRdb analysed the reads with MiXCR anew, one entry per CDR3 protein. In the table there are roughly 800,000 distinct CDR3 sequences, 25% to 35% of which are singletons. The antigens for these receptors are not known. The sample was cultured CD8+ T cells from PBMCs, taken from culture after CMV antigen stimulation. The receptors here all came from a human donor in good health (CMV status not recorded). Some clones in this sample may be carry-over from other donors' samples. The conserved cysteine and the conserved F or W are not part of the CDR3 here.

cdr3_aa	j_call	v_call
ASSAGALNSPLH	TRBJ1-6	TRBV2
ASSLVIGGSKDTQY	TRBJ2-3	TRBV5-5
ASSLLAGGDTGELF	TRBJ2-2	TRBV12-3/TRBV12-4
ASSIGAGYTEAF	TRBJ1-1	TRBV19
AILNSRGTPRNYGYT	TRBJ1-2	TRBV10-3
ASTAGVYEQY	TRBJ2-7	TRBV2
ASSSYTGDTDTQY	TRBJ2-3	TRBV7-9
ASGFGGTGGNNEQF	TRBJ2-1	TRBV12-5
ATLPLTKNTGELF	TRBJ2-2	TRBV7-9
ASSYGGGEGYEQY	TRBJ2-7	TRBV6-5
ANSPGPYSNYGYT	TRBJ1-2	TRBV7-2
ASSYSQGPAVSYGYT	TRBJ1-2	TRBV6-5
ASSSPRFGQLNTEAF	TRBJ1-1	TRBV7-4
ASSLAWDMPDTEAF	TRBJ1-1	TRBV7-9
ASRLQGGFHEQY	TRBJ2-7	TRBV27
ASSLAYAGKYNEQF	TRBJ2-1	TRBV7-6
ASSLASWQDAGNTIY	TRBJ1-3	TRBV7-9
ASSLGGAGQVGEQY	TRBJ2-7	TRBV7-2
ASTPYSNQPQH	TRBJ1-5	TRBV19
ASSLVRTNDGYT	TRBJ1-2	TRBV12-3/TRBV12-4
ASSHKSRMAEAF	TRBJ1-1	TRBV4-3
AIQDNEQF	TRBJ2-1	TRBV7-9
ASSFLSEYLQGYYGYT	TRBJ1-2	TRBV7-9
ASSSQGASGNTIY	TRBJ1-3	TRBV7-9
ASSVEATGNRGYT	TRBJ1-2	TRBV9
ASSYPTSGEDTQY	TRBJ2-3	TRBV5-4
ASRERGSLEPLH	TRBJ1-6	TRBV2
ASSPFRGGRNEQF	TRBJ2-1	TRBV11-2
ASKAPHTEAF	TRBJ1-1	TRBV19
ASSSRPGKETQY	TRBJ2-5	TRBV7-9
ASSQDGEQGETQY	TRBJ2-5	TRBV4-1
ASSRLGTGGPTNYGYT	TRBJ1-2	TRBV7-8
ARLEAGERTPLH	TRBJ1-6	TRBV10-3
ASSLDWEETQY	TRBJ2-5	TRBV7-2
ASSSDTLLSPYGYT	TRBJ1-2	TRBV27
ASSLGGESKYGYT	TRBJ1-2	TRBV7-9